This T cell receptor beta chain was recorded in a study of cytomegalovirus exposure and HLA in healthy donors. Turning to the study itself: Across almost 400 genotyped donors, approximately 80% landed in the Caucasian-associated ancestry cluster.

Study outcomes and limitations: In vitro assays verified that a few CMV-associated chains recognized CMV antigens specifically. In a later analysis, CMV-associated beta chains were mostly HLA-associated, it appeared. Earlier analysis looked at TCR beta V segments, and most were productive about 87% or about 30% of the time.

As to this clone: Antigen: not known.

A multiplex PCR was run with 60 Vbeta primers and 13 Jbeta primers. Clones were read by immunoSEQ multiplex PCR, and TCRdb kept only the in-frame ones, dropping some. The data contain approximately 77,000 clones, 72% of them singletons. There are 13 residues in the CDR3. Germline-derived CDR1 and CDR2 are LNHDA and SQIVND (reference sequence). The V gene end was trimmed by 8 bases and the J gene end by 4 bases; junction bases not matched to a gene: 3. The sequencing input was PBMCs. This chain connects TRBV19 to TRBJ2-5; TRBD1 matches at 11 bases. The TCR comes from a man aged 55 to 69 in good health and CMV-seropositive. CDR3: CASRDRGSETQYF. The CDR3 nucleotides are TGTGCCAGTCGGGACAGGGGGTCAGAGACCCAGTACTTC.